What follows is one TCR beta chain and its context. Its antigen is not identified. Clones were sequenced by immunoSEQ multiplex PCR, and TCRdb holds only the in-frame ones, with some missing. This sample carries 150,000 to 200,000 clones, 75% to 90% of them seen once, and the ten largest clones take 4.3%. The sample originates from a study of T cell responses to AZD1222 COVID-19 vaccine. Overall study findings and caveats: Unmutated regions of variants are reportedly targeted by nearly half of spike-specific TCRs.

The specimen comprised peripheral blood, sampled 28 days after the second dose of the MenACWY control vaccine. The clonotype originates from an adult who received the MenACWY meningococcal vaccine as a control.

Here the CDR3 DNA reads TGTGCCAGCAGTTACCCCACGACAGCGAGCTATGGCTACACCTTC. This encodes CASSYPTTASYGYTF. The genes are TRBV28 and TRBJ1-2; D might be TRBD1 (5 bases). V dropped 4 bases and J dropped 4 bases, with 16 bases sitting between them. Germline assignment: CDR1 MDHEN and CDR2 SYDVKM. The CDR3 is 15 residues long.